These 17 T cell receptor beta chains were sequenced from one sample in a study of blood T cell repertoires in COVID-19. TCRdb's copy holds only in-frame clones and misses some; the assay was immunoSEQ multiplex PCR. The sample has tens of thousands of clones, about 73% seen once. The source material was peripheral blood. The source is a woman aged 70-85 years with acute or convalescent COVID-19.

The rearrangement uses TRBV27 and TRBJ1-2; TRBD1 might be the D (5 bases). Trimming took 8 bases from V and 4 from J, leaving 17 bases between them. CDR3 length equals 14 residues. Germline CDR1 MNHEY, CDR2 SMNVEV (reference sequence). The CDR3 here is CASRKNGQGYGYTF. In DNA form, the CDR3 reads TGTGCCAGCCGAAAGAATGGTCAGGGCTATGGCTACACCTTC.

The rearrangement uses TRBV7-2 and TRBJ1-2; D is unclear. CDR3 length: 14 amino acids. CDR1 SGHTA and CDR2 FQGNSA come from the germline V gene. Between the trimmed V and J ends, which lost 6 bases and 0 bases, there was a span of 11 bases. The CDR3 DNA sequence: TGTGCCAGCAGTTCCAGGTCCGCTAACTATGGCTACACCTTC. Encoded protein: CASSSRSANYGYTF.

The J gene is TRBJ2-1, the V gene TRBV5-1; 8 bases align to TRBD2. Germline V CDR1 and CDR2: SGHRS, YFSETQ. This CDR3 spans 19 amino acids. After removal of 2 bases from V and 4 bases from J, the junction contained 17 bases not matched to a gene. The CDR3: CASSFDPPRSGGPYNEQFF. DNA of the CDR3: TGCGCCAGCAGCTTCGATCCACCTCGGTCGGGGGGGCCTTACAATGAGCAGTTCTTC.

This chain links TRBV11-3 with TRBJ1-1; possibly TRBD1 for D (5 bases). V lost 5 bases to trimming and J lost 1 base, with 11 bases between them. From germline, CDR1 is SGHNT and CDR2 YENEEA. There are 14 residues in the CDR3. The CDR3 sequence: CASSLSTGNTEAFF. The CDR3 DNA reads TGTGCCAGCAGCCTATCAACAGGGAACACTGAAGCTTTCTTT.

The CDR3 here is CSVAVGSYEQYF. As DNA, the CDR3 is TGCAGCGTTGCGGTTGGCTCCTACGAGCAGTACTTC. The V call is TRBV29-1, the J call TRBJ2-7; D is undetermined. Deletions cut 4 bases from V and 0 bases from J, with 7 bases between. Germline V gene data show CDR1 as SQVTM and CDR2 as ANQGSEA. This CDR3 has 12 amino acids.

This chain connects TRBV3-1 (or the pseudogene TRBV3-2) to TRBJ1-6, with a tentative D call TRBD1 (6 bases). Germline CDR1 LGHDT, CDR2 YNNKEL (reference sequence). This CDR3 has 13 amino acids. The V gene lost 0 bases and the J gene lost 9 bases, with 6 bases spanning the gap. This CDR3 reads CASSQEGGSPLHF. The CDR3 coding sequence is TGTGCCAGCAGCCAAGAAGGGGGTTCACCCCTCCACTTT.

This chain uses TRBV10-3 with TRBJ1-3; TRBD1 matches at 7 bases. The germline V gene encodes CDR1 ENHRY and CDR2 SYGVKD. Unmatched junction bases numbered 5, after V lost 2 bases and J lost 4 bases. This CDR3 is 15 amino acids long. The CDR3 DNA reads TGTGCCATCAGTGAGGAGGGGGCGAGGGGAAACACCATATATTTT. Its protein product is CAISEEGARGNTIYF.

This rearrangement joins TRBV7-2 to TRBJ1-2; TRBD1 matches 7 bases. The CDR3 spans 14 residues. Germline V gene sequence: CDR1 SGHTA, CDR2 FQGNSA. Trimming took 0 bases from V and 7 from J; bases not matched to a gene: 5. The DNA for the CDR3 is TGTGCCAGCAGCTTAGCGCGACAGGGTCCTGGCTACACCTTC. It specifies CASSLARQGPGYTF.

The rearrangement joins TRBV19 to TRBJ2-1; the match to TRBD2 covers 14 bases. From germline, CDR1 is LNHDA and CDR2 SQIVND (reference sequence). The CDR3 runs to 17 residues. With 3 bases clipped from V and 6 bases from J, the junction kept 7 bases outside the gene matches. The CDR3 DNA is TGTGCCAGTAGTATCCGAGGACTAGCGGGAGGCGTCAATGAGCAGTTCTTC. Translating gives CASSIRGLAGGVNEQFF.

This clone appeared a single time. This chain links TRBV7-2 with TRBJ2-7; 10 nucleotides agree with TRBD2. The V and J ends lost 5 bases and 5 bases, in that order; junction bases with no gene match: 12. From germline, CDR1 is SGHTA and CDR2 FQGNSA. The CDR3 has 16 residues. The CDR3 loop is CASSQGASGSWNEQYF. The CDR3 nucleotides read TGTGCCAGCAGCCAGGGGGCTAGCGGGAGTTGGAACGAGCAGTACTTC.

The chain recombines TRBV27 with TRBJ2-2, with 15 bases fitting TRBD2. This CDR3 contains 18 residues. V shed 5 bases and J 3 bases; nucleotides not matched to a gene: 7. Germline CDR1 MNHEY, CDR2 SMNVEV (reference sequence). The CDR3 protein is CASSTRTSGRADTGELFF. The CDR3 coding sequence is TGTGCCAGCAGTACCCGGACTAGCGGGAGGGCCGACACCGGGGAGCTGTTTTTT.

The chain joins TRBV7-9 to TRBJ2-3, with 10 bases lining up with TRBD2. Germline V lookup: CDR1 SEHNR, CDR2 FQNEAQ (reference sequence). There are 17 residues in the CDR3. The ends lost 1 base at V and 1 base at J; junction bases unmatched: 5. This CDR3 is CASSLVASGSGTDTQYF. CDR3 nucleotide sequence: TGTGCCAGCAGCTTAGTCGCTAGCGGGAGTGGCACAGATACGCAGTATTTT.

V usage is TRBV5-1 and J usage is TRBJ1-4; weak D call: TRBD1 (5 bases). V was clipped by 4 bases and J by 4 bases, with 14 bases between them. The CDR3 has 15 amino acids. Germline V gene lookup returns CDR1 SGHRS and CDR2 YFSETQ. The CDR3 loop is CASSPLRGHNEKLFF. CDR3 DNA: TGCGCCAGCAGCCCCCTTAGGGGTCATAATGAAAAACTGTTTTTT.

The chain has TRBV6-5 and TRBJ1-1, with TRBD1 as a possible D gene (6 bases). The CDR3 extends over 14 amino acids. Germline V gene sequence: CDR1 MNHEY, CDR2 SVGAGI. Trimming pared 2 bases from V and 1 base from J, leaving 8 bases between. The CDR3 sequence: CASSYTDRNTEAFF. CDR3 nucleotide sequence: TGTGCCAGCAGTTACACGGACAGGAACACTGAAGCTTTCTTT.

The chain is built from TRBV6-5 and TRBJ1-5; D is uncertain. Germline V CDR1 and CDR2: MNHEY, SVGAGI. This CDR3 is 13 amino acids long. V was shortened by 2 bases and J by 6 bases, with 8 bases between the two germline ends. For the CDR3, the DNA is TGTGCCAGCAGTTACCGGGAGGGTCAGCCCCAGCATTTT. This encodes CASSYREGQPQHF.

The chain carries TRBV21-1 and TRBJ2-1; the D segment call TRBD2 is taken from the table without a DNA check. TRBV21-1 is described as a pseudogene. CDR3 length: 14 residues. The CDR3 loop reads CASSPHTCNNEQFF. The CDR3 nucleotides are TGTGCCAGCAGCCCCCATACTTGTAACAATGAGCAGTTCTTC.

This rearrangement joins TRBV3-1 (or the pseudogene TRBV3-2) to TRBJ1-1; D is perhaps TRBD1 (5 bases). The CDR3 covers 15 residues. The germline gives CDR1 LGHDT, CDR2 YNNKEL (reference sequence). The V end was cut by 5 bases, the J end by 5 bases, with 18 bases between. The CDR3 here is CASSTQGGLETEAFF. The CDR3 region has the DNA TGTGCCAGCAGCACCCAGGGAGGACTAGAGACTGAAGCTTTCTTT.